Listed below are T cell receptor beta chains from one sample, sequenced in a study of control samples from healthy donors and cancer patients. TCRdb's copy holds only in-frame clones and misses some; the assay was immunoSEQ multiplex PCR. The data show about 96,000 clones, approximately 93% seen once. The source material was blood. The receptors stem from a man aged 18 to 30 in good health. CDR3s include the opening cysteine and the closing phenylalanine or tryptophan. The D gene is left open where the match is weak. Clone size appears in some rows only: once, few, many, or a class for an expanded clone.

TRBV5-6	TRBJ2-7	TRBD2	-	TGTGCCAGCAGCGCGGGACTAGCGGGAGGGCTTTCAACCGGGTACTTC	CASSAGLAGGLSTGYF
TRBV2	TRBJ1-6	TRBD1	-	TGTGCCAGCAGGGGGACAGGGCTGAATAATTCACCCCTCCACTTT	CASRGTGLNNSPLHF
TRBV12-3/TRBV12-4	TRBJ1-3	-	-	TGTGCCAGCGGGGGCCCTGGAAACACCATATATTTT	CASGGPGNTIYF
TRBV27	TRBJ1-3	-	-	TGTGCCAGCAGTTTAAGGGGGTCGGGAGGAAACACCATATATTTT	CASSLRGSGGNTIYF
TRBV28	TRBJ2-7	TRBD1	-	TGTGCCAGCAAAATACAGGGGACCTCCTACGAGCAGTACTTC	CASKIQGTSYEQYF
TRBV5-1	TRBJ1-1	-	-	TGCGCCAGCAGCGTCACAGGTGGGGAAGCTTTCTTT	CASSVTGGEAFF
TRBV7-3	TRBJ2-1	-	-	TGTGCCAGCAGCTCCGACCGCCACAATGAGCAGTTCTTC	CASSSDRHNEQFF
TRBV6-2/TRBV6-3	TRBJ1-1	-	-	TGTGCCAGCACCCCATCGGGGACTGAAGCTTTCTTT	CASTPSGTEAFF
TRBV28	TRBJ2-7	TRBD2	few	TGTGCCAGCAGTTTGATTAGCGGGACAACCCAAAGGGAGCAGTACTTC	CASSLISGTTQREQYF
TRBV4-3	TRBJ1-3	-	-	TGCGCCAGCAGCCTCCTAGGGTTAAACTCTGGAAACACCATATATTTT	CASSLLGLNSGNTIYF
TRBV27	TRBJ2-1	-	-	TGTGCCAGCAGCCTCTTCCAAGACAATGAGCAGTTCTTC	CASSLFQDNEQFF
TRBV9	TRBJ2-5	-	-	TGTGCCAGCAGCGCGGCAGGGGCCTCACAAGAGACCCAGTACTTC	CASSAAGASQETQYF
TRBV4-3	TRBJ1-6	-	-	TGCGCCAGCAGCCAAGGTTTGACGAGGAATTCACCCCTCCACTTT	CASSQGLTRNSPLHF
TRBV27	TRBJ2-1	TRBD1	-	TGTGCCAGCGGGGACAGGGGAAGTGAGAATGAGCAGTTCTTC	CASGDRGSENEQFF
TRBV5-4	TRBJ2-1	TRBD2	-	TGTGCCAGCAGCTTGGTAATCGGGGGGAGACTCGGCAATGAGCAGTTCTTC	CASSLVIGGRLGNEQFF
TRBV29-1	TRBJ2-4	-	-	TGCAGCGTTGGAGCGGCCAAAAACATTCAGTACTTC	CSVGAAKNIQYF
TRBV11-2	TRBJ2-7	TRBD2	-	TGTGCCAGCAGCGGAGGGACTAGCGAAACCTACGAGCAGTACTTC	CASSGGTSETYEQYF
TRBV2	TRBJ2-2	TRBD1	once	TGTGCCAGCAGTGAATCGTACGGGACAGCGAACACCGGGGAGCTGTTTTTT	CASSESYGTANTGELFF
TRBV3-1/TRBV3-2	TRBJ2-3	-	-	TGTGCCAGCAGCCAAGATGGGCTAAGCACAGATACGCAGTATTTT	CASSQDGLSTDTQYF
TRBV30	TRBJ2-7	-	-	TGTGCCTGGAGTACCGGGACCCACTACGAGCAGTACTTC	CAWSTGTHYEQYF
TRBV13	TRBJ1-2	-	-	TGTGCCAGCAGCTTAGGGTCGGCAATCTATGGCTACACCTTC	CASSLGSAIYGYTF
TRBV2	TRBJ2-1	-	-	TGTGCCAGCAGTGTTAGTACAGGGGCGGGGAATGAGCAGTTCTTC	CASSVSTGAGNEQFF
TRBV13	TRBJ2-7	-	-	TGTGCCAGCAGCCGGACAGAGAGCTCCTACGAGCAGTACTTC	CASSRTESSYEQYF
TRBV2	TRBJ1-2	TRBD1	-	TGTGCCAGCAGTGGGACAGGGGGTAACTATGGCTACACCTTC	CASSGTGGNYGYTF
TRBV11-2	TRBJ1-2	-	-	TGTGCCAGCAGCTTCACAGGGAACGGCTACACCTTC	CASSFTGNGYTF
TRBV5-4	TRBJ1-2	-	-	TGTGCCAGCAGCTTAACAGGCTATGGCTACACCTTC	CASSLTGYGYTF
TRBV30	TRBJ1-2	-	-	TGTGCCTGGAGTGTACGCCCAGGTTCATATGGCTACACCTTC	CAWSVRPGSYGYTF
TRBV3-1/TRBV3-2	TRBJ1-4	-	-	TGTGCCAGCCGTAATCTGGGGACTAATGAAAAACTGTTTTTT	CASRNLGTNEKLFF
TRBV4-1	TRBJ1-1	TRBD1	once	TGCGCCAGCAGCCAGGGTCGGGGACAGGGAGGCACTGAAGCTTTCTTT	CASSQGRGQGGTEAFF
TRBV6-4	TRBJ1-5	-	many	TGTGCCAGCAGTGACTCCCATCAGCCCCAGCATTTT	CASSDSHQPQHF
TRBV5-1	TRBJ1-1	-	-	TGCGCCAGCAGCTTAACGGGGGGGCGGACTGAAGCTTTCTTT	CASSLTGGRTEAFF
TRBV7-8	TRBJ2-3	-	-	TGTGCCAGCAGCAAAGGACAGTACACAGATACGCAGTATTTT	CASSKGQYTDTQYF
TRBV27	TRBJ2-1	TRBD2	-	TGTGCCAGCACCAAATTAAGCGGGGACTTGGGCAATGAGCAGTTCTTC	CASTKLSGDLGNEQFF
TRBV7-9	TRBJ2-1	TRBD2	once	TGTGCCAGCAGCTTAGGAGCGGGAGGGCCGAATGAGCAGTTCTTC	CASSLGAGGPNEQFF
TRBV7-2	TRBJ2-1	-	-	TGTGCCAGCAGCTTAGAGTGGGGCGGCAATGAGCAGTTCTTC	CASSLEWGGNEQFF
TRBV7-9	TRBJ1-1	TRBD1	-	TGTGCCAGCACCCATATGGGACAGGGGGATGAAGCTTTCTTT	CASTHMGQGDEAFF
TRBV27	TRBJ1-1	-	-	TGTGCCAGCAGTATAGGACAGCGGACTGAAGCTTTCTTT	CASSIGQRTEAFF
TRBV19	TRBJ1-6	-	-	TGTGCCAGTAGCTTTCTCAGCAATTCACCCCTCCACTTT	CASSFLSNSPLHF
TRBV7-2	TRBJ2-7	TRBD2	-	TGTGCCAGCAGCTTACGGGACGGGGGGGCTTACGAGCAGTACTTC	CASSLRDGGAYEQYF
TRBV28	TRBJ1-6	TRBD1	-	TGTGCCAGCAGTACCTACAGGGGGCCGGATTCACCCCTCCACTTT	CASSTYRGPDSPLHF
TRBV7-8	TRBJ1-1	-	once	TGTGCCAGCAGCTTAGTGAGGTTTGGAAACACTGAAGCTTTCTTT	CASSLVRFGNTEAFF
TRBV27	TRBJ1-1	TRBD1	-	TGTGCCAGCAGTTTCTCCCGACAGGGTGTAGCTGAAGCTTTCTTT	CASSFSRQGVAEAFF
TRBV7-9	TRBJ2-7	-	-	TGTGCCAGCAGCCTCGGACTGAGCTCCTACGAGCAGTACTTC	CASSLGLSSYEQYF
TRBV2	TRBJ2-4	TRBD2	many	TGTGCCAAAAGAGCGGGGGGAATCATTCAGTACTTC	CAKRAGGIIQYF
TRBV6-2/TRBV6-3	TRBJ2-3	-	few	TGTGCCAGCAGTTCGGCGGGAGATACGCAGTATTTT	CASSSAGDTQYF
TRBV19	TRBJ1-3	TRBD1	-	TGTGCCAGTTCGACAGGGAGCTCTGGAAACACCATATATTTT	CASSTGSSGNTIYF